This is a list of T cell receptor beta chains from one sample in a study of CD4+ T cells in melanoma. The method was immunoSEQ multiplex PCR; TCRdb's version includes in-frame clones alone and lacks a portion of them. The table includes 110,000 to 150,000 clones, about nine tenths detected once. The receptors shown here come from a human donor with melanoma. The conserved cysteine and the conserved F or W are not part of the CDR3 here. A D gene is named only where the DNA matches it firmly.

v_call: TRBV5-6; d_call: -; cdr3_aa: ASSSRQEKNNQPQH
v_call: TRBV6-4; d_call: -; cdr3_aa: ASAPSLQTEAF
v_call: TRBV19; d_call: -; cdr3_aa: ASSMDYQPSGANVLT
v_call: TRBV27; d_call: -; cdr3_aa: ASSPRSNQPQH
v_call: TRBV9; d_call: -; cdr3_aa: ASSVSENTEAF
v_call: TRBV2; d_call: -; cdr3_aa: ASRPGLNTEAF
v_call: TRBV5-4; d_call: -; cdr3_aa: ASSDSIGWQETQY
v_call: TRBV5-1; d_call: -; cdr3_aa: ASSQGGGYEQY
v_call: TRBV5-4; d_call: TRBD1; cdr3_aa: ASSLDQGAQTEQY
v_call: TRBV5-5; d_call: -; cdr3_aa: ASSLVERSYEQY
v_call: TRBV2; d_call: -; cdr3_aa: ASSPIKIKNTEAF
v_call: TRBV7-2; d_call: -; cdr3_aa: ASSLAAARNTIY
v_call: TRBV7-9; d_call: -; cdr3_aa: ASSLQGDQPQH
v_call: TRBV30; d_call: TRBD1; cdr3_aa: AWSPGTGTHQPQH
v_call: TRBV25-1; d_call: TRBD2; cdr3_aa: ASSESLGGGYEQY
v_call: TRBV6-1; d_call: TRBD2; cdr3_aa: ASSPSGGVTGELF
v_call: TRBV29-1; d_call: TRBD1; cdr3_aa: SADRGPGELF
v_call: TRBV6-1; d_call: TRBD1; cdr3_aa: ASSEFGTGLDYGYT
v_call: TRBV6-5; d_call: -; cdr3_aa: ASSYSNTGMNTEAF
v_call: TRBV10-3; d_call: TRBD1; cdr3_aa: AIRKPGQGAVYYGYT
v_call: TRBV2; d_call: TRBD2; cdr3_aa: ASSVGLAEYEQY
v_call: TRBV7-8; d_call: -; cdr3_aa: ATDRELKPINEQF
v_call: TRBV9; d_call: -; cdr3_aa: ASSVGQSAFDEKLF
v_call: TRBV6-5; d_call: -; cdr3_aa: ASSYTLGDSPLH
v_call: TRBV5-1; d_call: -; cdr3_aa: ASSSQSAETQY
v_call: TRBV2; d_call: -; cdr3_aa: ASSSMTVLVNEKLF
v_call: TRBV19; d_call: -; cdr3_aa: ASSSRERNTEAF
v_call: TRBV6-1; d_call: -; cdr3_aa: ASSVRGERAYNSPLH
v_call: TRBV6-5; d_call: TRBD1; cdr3_aa: ASSHRGQSTGELF
v_call: TRBV11-2; d_call: -; cdr3_aa: ASSLTPGNTIY
v_call: TRBV5-6; d_call: TRBD1; cdr3_aa: ASSPGTDSDTQY
v_call: TRBV10-2; d_call: TRBD2; cdr3_aa: ASRPTWGGTPEQY
v_call: TRBV29-1; d_call: TRBD1; cdr3_aa: RADRGRSNTEAF
v_call: TRBV2; d_call: TRBD1; cdr3_aa: ASRDRSSSYNEQF
v_call: TRBV7-2; d_call: -; cdr3_aa: ASSPRAGGYT